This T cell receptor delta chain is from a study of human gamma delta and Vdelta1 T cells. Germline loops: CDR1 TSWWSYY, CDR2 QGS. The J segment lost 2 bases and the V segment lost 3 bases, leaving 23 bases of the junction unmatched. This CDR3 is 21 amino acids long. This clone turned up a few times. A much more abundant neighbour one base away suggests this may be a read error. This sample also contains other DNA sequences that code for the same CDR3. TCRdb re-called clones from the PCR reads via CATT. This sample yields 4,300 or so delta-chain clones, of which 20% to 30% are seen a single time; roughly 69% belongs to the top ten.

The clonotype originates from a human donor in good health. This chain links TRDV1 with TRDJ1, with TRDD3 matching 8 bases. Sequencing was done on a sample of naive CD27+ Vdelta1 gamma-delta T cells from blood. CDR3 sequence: CALGDRPSRTGGPGATDKLIF. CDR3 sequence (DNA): TGTGCTCTTGGGGACCGCCCATCCCGTACTGGGGGCCCCGGAGCAACCGATAAACTCATCTTT.